The TCR beta chain under discussion was sequenced for a study of T-cell memory formation after mild COVID-19. Whole-study results and caveats: Among clones peaking at day 37 in the second wave, SARS-CoV-2 specificity remained unconfirmed.

Constant-segment primers were used for 5'RACE, and the resulting TCR alpha and TCR beta cDNA libraries carried sample barcodes and UMIs. MiXCR, applied by TCRdb to the 5' RACE reads, yields one record per CDR3 protein. This sample has some 310,000 distinct CDR3 sequences; around a fifth occur once, and the top ten carry under 25%. In its sample, this clonotype was seen a few times. Its antigen is still unknown. Trimming at V came to 3 bases and at J to 9 bases, leaving 4 bases not matched to a gene. Germline lookup yields CDR1 DFQATT and CDR2 SNEGSKA (reference sequence). The CDR3 runs to 13 residues.

This sequence was found in a man aged 18 to 30 who had mild COVID-19 (a few samples of this study predate the infection). Cell type and time point are not known. The source material was PBMCs or a T cell subset sorted from them (not recorded which). V usage is TRBV20-1 and J usage is TRBJ1-6; TRBD1 aligns across 8 bases. Written as DNA, the CDR3 is TGCAGTGCTAGGGACAGGGAGGCTTCACCCCTCCACTTT. Translated, it gives CSARDREASPLHF.